A selection of T cell receptor beta chains follows, all from one sample in a study of CD8 T cells in Susac syndrome. Each CDR3 protein gets one entry after TCRdb re-called the immunoSEQ multiplex PCR reads with MiXCR. The sample lists about 140,000 distinct CDR3 sequences; 90% to 96% were seen once. The sequenced sample consisted of CD4+ T cells from PBMCs. All receptors come from a human donor with Susac syndrome. Both conserved end residues are part of each CDR3. D genes are given only for firm matches. Clone sizes are given selectively: once, few, many, or a class where the clone is expanded.

D gene	V gene	clone size	CDR3 length	J gene	CDR3 DNA	CDR3 protein
-	TRBV19	-	12	TRBJ2-1	TGTGCCAGTAGTCCCAGGGCGCATGAGCAGTTCTTC	CASSPRAHEQFF
-	TRBV28	-	15	TRBJ1-4	TGTGCCAGCAGTTCCCCCGGGGGGTTAAACGAAAAACTGTTTTTT	CASSSPGGLNEKLFF
TRBD2	TRBV7-9	-	14	TRBJ2-1	TGTGCCAGCAGCCCGGGACTAGAGTACAATGAGCAGTTCTTC	CASSPGLEYNEQFF
TRBD1	TRBV6-5	-	12	TRBJ1-1	TGTGCCAGCAGGTACAGGGGCACTGAAGCTTTCTTT	CASRYRGTEAFF
-	TRBV6-2/TRBV6-3	-	15	TRBJ2-7	TGTGCCAGCAGCCAGGGGTCTAGCAGTATTACGTCGCAGTACTTC	CASSQGSSSITSQYF
TRBD1	TRBV2	-	15	TRBJ1-5	TGTGCCAGCAGCAAGGGACAGGGCGTTTTCCAGCCCCAGCATTTT	CASSKGQGVFQPQHF
TRBD1	TRBV20-1	-	16	TRBJ2-6	TGCAGTGTCCCAAACAGGGGGCGCTCTGGGGCCAACGTCCTGACTTTC	CSVPNRGRSGANVLTF
TRBD2	TRBV11-2	-	16	TRBJ2-1	TGTGCCAGCAGCTTGTCGACTAGCGGTCGATACAATGAGCAGTTCTTC	CASSLSTSGRYNEQFF
-	TRBV4-2	-	13	TRBJ1-2	TGTGCCAGCAGCCAAGATGTGGGCTATGGCTACACCTTC	CASSQDVGYGYTF
-	TRBV5-5	-	14	TRBJ2-5	TGTGCCAGCAGTCCCCGGCACAATGGAGAGACCCAGTACTTC	CASSPRHNGETQYF
-	TRBV9	-	17	TRBJ2-2	TGTGCCAGCCAAGGGACTTCGCGACCCGCGAACACCGGGGAGCTGTTTTTT	CASQGTSRPANTGELFF
-	TRBV3-1	-	15	TRBJ1-5	TGTGCCAGCAGCGACACTCCTACGGGCAATCAGCCCCAGCATTTT	CASSDTPTGNQPQHF
-	TRBV7-9	-	16	TRBJ1-2	TGTGCCAGCAGCTTATTCGTTTCGCAGATCAACTATGGCTACACCTTC	CASSLFVSQINYGYTF
-	TRBV28	-	16	TRBJ1-1	TGTGCCAGCAGTTTATGGCGTAGGGGAAGAAGCACTGAAGCTTTCTTT	CASSLWRRGRSTEAFF
TRBD1	TRBV20-1	-	13	TRBJ1-2	TGCAGTGCTAGTTCAACAGGGGCTAGTGGCTACACCTTC	CSASSTGASGYTF
-	TRBV9	-	13	TRBJ1-2	TGTGCCAGCAGCCCCGAGGGGTTTGGAGGCTACACCTTC	CASSPEGFGGYTF
TRBD1	TRBV29-1	few	13	TRBJ2-5	TGCAGCGTTGGTGACAGGGGGAAAGAGACCCAGTACTTC	CSVGDRGKETQYF
TRBD2	TRBV20-1	once	14	TRBJ2-2	TGCAGTGCGAGGACTAGCGGGAGCACCGGGGAGCTGTTTTTT	CSARTSGSTGELFF
-	TRBV12-3/TRBV12-4	-	12	TRBJ1-6	TGTGCCAGCTGCGGGGGGAGATCACCCCTCCACTTT	CASCGGRSPLHF
TRBD2	TRBV20-1	-	14	TRBJ2-2	TGCAGTGCTAGAGATCGCGGGAGCACCGGGGAGCTGTTTTTT	CSARDRGSTGELFF
-	TRBV5-1	-	15	TRBJ1-6	TGCGCCAGCAGGGGACGGGAGGATCGGAATTCACCCCTCCACTTT	CASRGREDRNSPLHF
-	TRBV7-6	-	14	TRBJ1-6	TGTGCCAGCAGCCGAACGGACAGACCAGGGACCCTCCACTTT	CASSRTDRPGTLHF
-	TRBV28	-	14	TRBJ2-5	TGTGCCAGCAGCTTAAGGACGGTAAAAGAGACCCAGTACTTC	CASSLRTVKETQYF
-	TRBV2	-	12	TRBJ2-5	TGTGCCATCCACTGGCCGAGGGAGACCCAGTACTTC	CAIHWPRETQYF
-	TRBV7-3	-	13	TRBJ1-6	TGTGCCAGCGGGAGGGACCCAAATTCACCCCTCCACTTT	CASGRDPNSPLHF
TRBD1	TRBV20-1	-	14	TRBJ1-2	TGCAGTGCTTCCCCCGCCGGGACAGTCTATGGCTACACCTTC	CSASPAGTVYGYTF
-	TRBV5-1	-	15	TRBJ1-6	TGCGCCAGCAGCCTACAGGGACACGAGGGTTCACCCCTCCACTTT	CASSLQGHEGSPLHF
-	TRBV12-3/TRBV12-4	-	12	TRBJ2-4	TGTGCCAGCCTAGGCATACAAAACATTCAGTACTTC	CASLGIQNIQYF
TRBD2	TRBV7-9	-	15	TRBJ2-3	TGTGCCAGCAGCTCGGGACTAGCGGGATTGGATACGCAGTATTTT	CASSSGLAGLDTQYF
-	TRBV18	-	15	TRBJ2-3	TGTGCCAGCTCCTCGGGAGTTCATAGCACAGATACGCAGTATTTT	CASSSGVHSTDTQYF
-	TRBV5-1	-	13	TRBJ1-6	TGCGCCAGCAGCCCAAACGACGGGGCACCCCTCCACTTT	CASSPNDGAPLHF
TRBD2	TRBV29-1	-	14	TRBJ2-2	TGCAGCGCGAAAGCGGGGGCGAACACCGGGGAGCTGTTTTTT	CSAKAGANTGELFF
TRBD2	TRBV20-1	-	16	TRBJ2-1	TGCAGTGCTATAAGACTAGCGGGAGTGTCCTACAATGAGCAGTTCTTC	CSAIRLAGVSYNEQFF
-	TRBV2	-	14	TRBJ2-2	TGTGCCAGCACAAGGTGGAGGAATACCGGGGAGCTGTTTTTT	CASTRWRNTGELFF
-	TRBV3-1	-	12	TRBJ2-1	TGTGCCAGCAGCCAAGTCGGAGGGGTGCAGTTCTTC	CASSQVGGVQFF
-	TRBV28	-	12	TRBJ2-5	TGTGCCAGCAGTTCCGGGAAGGGAACCCAGTACTTC	CASSSGKGTQYF
TRBD1	TRBV5-1	-	15	TRBJ2-2	TGCGCCAGCAGCGAGGGACAGGCGAACACCGGGGAGCTGTTTTTT	CASSEGQANTGELFF
TRBD2	TRBV4-2	-	17	TRBJ2-1	TGTGCCAGCAGCCAAGAAGGGGGTGCTAGCGGGGGGCATGAGCAGTTCTTC	CASSQEGGASGGHEQFF
TRBD2	TRBV7-2	-	15	TRBJ2-5	TGTGCCAGCGACATAGCGGGGGCCCTAGGGAAGACCCAGTACTTC	CASDIAGALGKTQYF
-	TRBV18	-	13	TRBJ1-1	TGTGCCAGCTCACCGACAGCTAACACTGAAGCTTTCTTT	CASSPTANTEAFF
-	TRBV4-1	once	16	TRBJ2-1	TGCGCCAGCAGCCAAGCCAAGGGTGGTCGCCTGGGTGAGCAGTTCTTC	CASSQAKGGRLGEQFF
-	TRBV12-3/TRBV12-4	-	12	TRBJ2-4	TGTGCCAGCAGTTTAGCGCGGGGAACTCAGTACTTC	CASSLARGTQYF
TRBD1	TRBV6-2/TRBV6-3	-	13	TRBJ2-7	TGTGCCAGCAGTTACCCCGGGACAGGCGAGCAGTACTTC	CASSYPGTGEQYF
-	TRBV23-1	-	15	TRBJ1-1	TGCGCCAGCAGTCAATCCGGCGGCTGGAACACTGAAGCTTTCTTT	CASSQSGGWNTEAFF
-	TRBV14	-	12	TRBJ1-4	TGTGCCAGCTCCTCTACGCGGGAAAAACTGTTTTTT	CASSSTREKLFF
-	TRBV5-4	few	14	TRBJ2-5	TGTGCCAGCAGTTTGGGCGGACTCCAAGAGACCCAGTACTTC	CASSLGGLQETQYF
-	TRBV12-5	-	11	TRBJ2-5	TGTGCGGAATCGAACGGAGAGACCCAGTACTTC	CAESNGETQYF
-	TRBV7-9	-	12	TRBJ2-7	TGTGCCAGCAGCTTAATCCCGTGGGAGCAGTACTTC	CASSLIPWEQYF
TRBD2	TRBV11-2	-	14	TRBJ2-1	TGTGCCAGCAGCTTGCTAGCGGACCCTAATGAGCAGTTCTTC	CASSLLADPNEQFF
-	TRBV6-2/TRBV6-3	-	13	TRBJ1-1	TGTGCCAGCAGTTCCAACAGGGATAGTGAAGCTTTCTTT	CASSSNRDSEAFF
TRBD2	TRBV4-1	-	16	TRBJ2-2	TGCGCCAGCAGCCAAAGTAGCGGGAGGAACACCGGGGAGCTGTTTTTT	CASSQSSGRNTGELFF
TRBD2	TRBV12-3/TRBV12-4	-	16	TRBJ2-3	TGTGCCAGCAGTTTGGCCGACGTTAGCGGGAGAGATACGCAGTATTTT	CASSLADVSGRDTQYF
TRBD1	TRBV6-2/TRBV6-3	-	14	TRBJ2-5	TGTGCCAGCAGCGGCGACAGGGTGTCGGAGACCCAGTACTTC	CASSGDRVSETQYF
TRBD2	TRBV20-1	-	15	TRBJ2-7	TGCAGTGCTAGTCAAACTAGCGCATCCTCCTACGAGCAGTACTTC	CSASQTSASSYEQYF
-	TRBV3-1	-	12	TRBJ1-1	TGTGCCAGCAGGAGCTCGAACACTGAAGCTTTCTTT	CASRSSNTEAFF
-	TRBV20-1	-	13	TRBJ2-3	TGCAGTGCTAGAGACCTACTCGAAGATACGCAGTATTTT	CSARDLLEDTQYF
-	TRBV29-1	-	13	TRBJ2-7	TGCAGCGTTGTTGTAGTTCCCTCCTACGAGCAGTACTTC	CSVVVVPSYEQYF
TRBD2	TRBV11-2	once	16	TRBJ2-1	TGTGCCAGCAGCTTTGTTGGGACTAGCGGGAGGAATGAGCAGTTCTTC	CASSFVGTSGRNEQFF
TRBD2	TRBV7-2	-	17	TRBJ2-1	TGTGCCAGCAGCTTTGGCGTAGCGGGAGGGCCCTACAATGAGCAGTTCTTC	CASSFGVAGGPYNEQFF